The source of this T cell receptor beta chain is a study of blood T cell repertoires in COVID-19. Study information: Acute and convalescent COVID-19 samples came from the United States, Italy and Spain. In each case, the material was cDNA or gDNA derived from T cells, B-cell-depleted T cells, or PBMCs.

V shed 4 bases and J 9 bases; nucleotides not matched to a gene: 15. Per germline, CDR1 SGHTA and CDR2 FQGNSA. The CDR3 has 17 residues. Under the authors' procedure: The assay estimated nucleated cells by amplifying reference gene primers. Using immunoSEQ multiplex PCR, the repertoire was profiled, and TCRdb retains in-frame clones only, with some absent. V and J calls and clone size come straight from that table; D and trimming were deduced from the DNA. The profile shows more than 200,000 clones, roughly 84% of them singletons. The sequence came from a woman aged 40 to 55 who had recovered from COVID-19. The rearrangement uses TRBV7-2 and TRBJ2-1; 10 nucleotides agree with TRBD2. Sequencing was performed on peripheral blood. The CDR3 spells CASSSTSGTSVRGEQFF. Here the CDR3 DNA reads TGTGCCAGCAGCTCCACATCCGGGACTAGCGTTCGGGGTGAGCAGTTCTTC.